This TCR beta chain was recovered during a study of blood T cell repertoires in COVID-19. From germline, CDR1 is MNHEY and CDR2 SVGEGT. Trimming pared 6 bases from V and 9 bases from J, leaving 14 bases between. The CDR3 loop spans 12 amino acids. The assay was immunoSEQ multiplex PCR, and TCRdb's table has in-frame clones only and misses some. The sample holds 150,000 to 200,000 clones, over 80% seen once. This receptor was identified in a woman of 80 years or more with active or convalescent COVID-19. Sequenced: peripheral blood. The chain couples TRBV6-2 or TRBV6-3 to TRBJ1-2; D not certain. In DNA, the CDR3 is TGTGCCAGCAGCCCATCCCCTCCTCGCTACACCTTC. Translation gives CASSPSPPRYTF.